This passage covers 8 T cell receptor beta chains from one sample sequenced in a study of T cell responses to AZD1222 COVID-19 vaccine. The table came from immunoSEQ multiplex PCR; TCRdb's copy has only in-frame clones and leaves some out. The data contain tens of thousands of clones, 85% to 90% of them singletons. This sample comprised peripheral blood, obtained 28 days after the second AZD1222 dose. The receptors were gathered from an adult who received the AZD1222 COVID-19 vaccine.

This chain links TRBV5-1 with TRBJ1-1, with D unresolved. This CDR3 is built from 13 residues. The V end was cut by 4 bases, the J end by 4 bases, with 11 bases between. Germline V gene lookup returns CDR1 SGHRS and CDR2 YFSETQ. CDR3: CASSAFGITEAFF. The CDR3 DNA sequence: TGCGCCAGCAGCGCCTTTGGGATCACTGAAGCTTTCTTT.

The chain links TRBV30 to TRBJ2-7; TRBD1 matches 9 bases. J gave up 5 bases and V 3 bases, and 11 bases lay outside the gene matches. The CDR3 has 15 amino acids. Germline V lookup: CDR1 GTSNPN, CDR2 SVGIG (reference sequence). This CDR3 reads CAWRGPGTGNNEQYF. The CDR3 DNA is TGTGCCTGGAGGGGCCCCGGGACAGGGAACAACGAGCAGTACTTC.

The chain joins TRBV5-1 to TRBJ2-2, with D maybe TRBD2 (6 bases). The CDR3 totals 17 residues. Germline CDR1 is SGHRS and CDR2 is YFSETQ. Trimming took off 0 bases at V and 3 bases at J, with 15 bases between the two ends. As DNA, the CDR3 is TGCGCCAGCAGCTTGGCCGCGAGGAGGGTTGACACCGGGGAGCTGTTTTTT. Translated: CASSLAARRVDTGELFF.

CDR3 amino acids: CASSYSTYEQYF. CDR3 DNA: TGTGCCAGCAGTTACTCAACCTACGAGCAGTACTTC. The chain combines TRBV6-2 or TRBV6-3 with TRBJ2-7; D is uncertain. CDR3 length: 12 amino acids. V dropped 0 bases and J dropped 2 bases, with 2 bases sitting between them. Germline assignment: CDR1 MNHEY and CDR2 SVGEGT.

The CDR3 sequence: CASSVGLAGAQETQYF. CDR3 DNA sequence: TGTGCCAGCAGCGTAGGACTAGCGGGCGCCCAAGAGACCCAGTACTTC. V and J are TRBV9 and TRBJ2-5; 10 bases line up with TRBD2. V was clipped by 0 bases and J by 1 base; unmatched bases: 3. There are 16 residues in the CDR3. Germline CDR1 is SGDLS and CDR2 is YYNGEE.

The V call is TRBV2, the J call TRBJ2-1; the D is unclear. The V gene lost 6 bases and the J gene lost 15 bases, with 15 bases spanning the gap. The CDR3 extends over 11 amino acids. Per germline, CDR1 SNHLY and CDR2 FYNNEI. The CDR3 DNA sequence: TGTGCCAGCAGGGACCACGGATGGGGGTTCTTC. Protein: CASRDHGWGFF.

The CDR3 region is CASSPQGLYGYTF. In nucleotides, the CDR3 is TGTGCCAGCTCACCCCAGGGTCTCTATGGCTACACCTTC. The chain carries TRBV18 and TRBJ1-2; a possible D gene is TRBD1 (5 bases). The V gene lost 3 bases and the J gene lost 4 bases, with 9 bases spanning the gap. The CDR3 length is 13 residues. Germline CDR1 KGHSH, CDR2 LQKENI.

The CDR3 region has the DNA TGTGCCAGCTCAGCCGGTTCGGGGCGAGGGAACTATGGCTACACCTTC. This encodes CASSAGSGRGNYGYTF. The rearrangement uses TRBV18 and TRBJ1-2; D might be TRBD1 (5 bases). Germline V gene data show CDR1 as KGHSH and CDR2 as LQKENI. V was cut by 5 bases and J by 2 bases, with 18 bases left in between. CDR3 length: 16 residues.